What follows is one TCR beta chain and its context. Its antigen is unidentified. V was shortened by 5 bases and J by 5 bases, with 12 bases between the two germline ends. Germline V gene sequence: CDR1 SEHNR, CDR2 FQNEAQ (reference sequence). The CDR3 spans 13 residues. PCR was performed using 60 Vbeta and 13 Jbeta primers. The data were produced by immunoSEQ multiplex PCR, yet TCRdb's version contains in-frame clones alone and is incomplete. The table shows fewer than 150,000 clones, with about 86% occurring only once. The sample comes from a study of cytomegalovirus exposure and HLA in healthy donors. At the level of the study: As an earlier analysis found, about 179 million T cells yielded around 110 million unique TCR beta sequences. Study-wide results and limits: Across HLA loci, a later analysis found differing TCR association rates, with DRB1 most and HLA-C fewest. Later analysis associated a missense DCLRE1C variant with TCR beta V- and J-gene trimming.

The chain combines TRBV7-9 with TRBJ1-1; D is unclear. The sequence came from a man between 40 and 49 years old in good health and CMV-seropositive. The sequenced sample consisted of PBMCs. CDR3 sequence (DNA): TGTGCCAGCAGCCCAATAGAGAGGACTGAAGCTTTCTTT. Its translation: CASSPIERTEAFF.